A selection of T cell receptor beta chains follows, all from one sample in a study of post-analysis software for immune sequencing data. TCRdb reprocessed the PCR reads with MiXCR, giving one entry per CDR3 protein. The sample has roughly 870,000 distinct CDR3 sequences, approximately 53% seen once. The sample consisted of blood. These receptors were obtained from a girl aged 10 to 17 with multiple sclerosis. CDR3s include the opening cysteine and the closing phenylalanine or tryptophan. Fields, in order: D gene, J gene, V gene, clone size, CDR3 DNA, CDR3 protein. A D gene is named only where the DNA matches it firmly. Expanded clones are given a class, and other clones once, few, many or no size at all.

TRBD1	TRBJ1-1	TRBV20-1	.	TGCAGTGCTACAGGGGGCGCGAACACTGAAGCTTTCTTT	CSATGGANTEAFF
.	TRBJ2-5	TRBV12-3/TRBV12-4	.	TGTGCCAGCAGTTTGGAGGGGGGTTTTCAAGAGACCCAGTACTTC	CASSLEGGFQETQYF
.	TRBJ1-1	TRBV12-3/TRBV12-4	.	TGTACCAGCAGTCCCCAGGGAGGGGGCACTGAAGCTTTCTTT	CTSSPQGGGTEAFF
.	TRBJ2-7	TRBV12-3/TRBV12-4	.	TGTGCCAGCAGTTTTCACAGGGTTGGGAGCGAGCAGTACTTC	CASSFHRVGSEQYF
.	TRBJ2-7	TRBV27	few	TGTGCCAGCAGTCTCCAGAGGTCCTACGAGCAGTACTTC	CASSLQRSYEQYF
.	TRBJ2-7	TRBV4-1	once	TGCGCCAGCAGTCAAAGGGGGGCGCTTAGGGAGCAGTACTTC	CASSQRGALREQYF
TRBD2	TRBJ2-7	TRBV7-6	.	TGTGCCAGCAGCCTGACGACTAGCGCCTCCTACGAGCAGTACTTC	CASSLTTSASYEQYF
TRBD2	TRBJ2-3	TRBV20-1	.	TGCAGTGCTAGGGGGACTACTAAGTGGGATACGCAGTATTTT	CSARGTTKWDTQYF
.	TRBJ1-2	TRBV12-3/TRBV12-4	.	TGTGCCAGCAGTTTAACCCGAGACGGCTACACCTTC	CASSLTRDGYTF
TRBD1	TRBJ2-1	TRBV5-1	.	TGCGCCAGCAGCAAAACCGGGACAGGGGACTACAATGAGCAGTTCTTC	CASSKTGTGDYNEQFF
.	TRBJ2-3	TRBV20-1	.	TGCAGTGCTAGAGCCCCAGGGTTGTCAGATACGCAGTATTTT	CSARAPGLSDTQYF
.	TRBJ2-7	TRBV24-1	few	TGTGCCACCAGTGATTGTTATACAGGGAAGGGCACCTACGAGCAGTACTTC	CATSDCYTGKGTYEQYF
TRBD1	TRBJ1-2	TRBV9	few	TGTGCCAGCAGCGACGGACAGGGGAGAGAGTATGGCTACACCTTC	CASSDGQGREYGYTF
TRBD2	TRBJ2-1	TRBV7-8	.	TGTGCCAGCAGCTTCCAGCGGGGAAATGAGCAGTTCTTC	CASSFQRGNEQFF
TRBD2	TRBJ2-3	TRBV20-1	.	TGCAGTGCTAGAGTGGCGGGACTAGCGGTCACAGATACGCAGTATTTT	CSARVAGLAVTDTQYF
.	TRBJ2-2	TRBV7-6	.	TGTGCCAGCAGCCTACAAACAAGGGGCCTGAACACCGGGGAGCTGTTTTTT	CASSLQTRGLNTGELFF
.	TRBJ2-1	TRBV6-5	.	TGTGCCAGCAGTTACTCCACGAGCGGTCTAGGGTACAATGAGCAGTTCTTC	CASSYSTSGLGYNEQFF
TRBD2	TRBJ2-7	TRBV29-1	many	TGCAGCGTTGGCACTAGCGGGGGCTACGAGCAGTACTTC	CSVGTSGGYEQYF
TRBD1	TRBJ2-1	TRBV20-1	.	TGCAGTGCCGCGACAGGGGCGCCCTACAATGAGCAGTTCTTC	CSAATGAPYNEQFF
TRBD1	TRBJ1-1	TRBV2	.	TGTGCCAACAGTCCCTGGACAGGGGCGAACACTGAAGCTTTCTTT	CANSPWTGANTEAFF
TRBD1	TRBJ1-5	TRBV6-5	.	TGTGCCAGCAGCCGGACAGGGGGTAGCAATCAGCCCCAGCATTTT	CASSRTGGSNQPQHF
TRBD2	TRBJ2-1	TRBV7-3	few	TGTGCCAGCAGCTTAACAATAGCGGGAGCCCTGGGTAATGAGCAGTTCTTC	CASSLTIAGALGNEQFF
.	TRBJ1-1	TRBV29-1	few	TGCAGCGTTGGGATGGGTTTGGCGAACACTGAAGCTTTCTTT	CSVGMGLANTEAFF
TRBD1	TRBJ1-2	TRBV20-1	few	TGCAGTGCTACTTCAGGGGGCAATGGCTACACCTTC	CSATSGGNGYTF
TRBD2	TRBJ2-1	TRBV7-3	few	TGTGCCAGCAGCTCTACACTAGCGGGAGGCTCCAATGAGCAGTTCTTC	CASSSTLAGGSNEQFF
.	TRBJ1-4	TRBV30	.	TGTGCCTGGAGTGTACTCCCCCAAACAACTAATGAAAAACTGTTTTTT	CAWSVLPQTTNEKLFF
.	TRBJ2-1	TRBV3-1	.	TGTGCCAGCAGCCAAGTGAGGGTGAGGCAGTTCTTC	CASSQVRVRQFF
.	TRBJ2-1	TRBV30	.	TGTGCCTGGAGCCCCGGGGCGGATGAGCAGTTCTTC	CAWSPGADEQFF
.	TRBJ2-3	TRBV6-5	few	TGTGCCTCCAGCCCCCACAACACAGATACGCAGTATTTT	CASSPHNTDTQYF
.	TRBJ1-6	TRBV4-1	.	TGCGCCAGCAGCCAAGAACTGGGCTCACCCCTCCACTTT	CASSQELGSPLHF
TRBD1	TRBJ2-7	TRBV20-1	.	TGCAGTGCCAGGGGCGGGACAGGGGGCAACGAGCAGTACTTC	CSARGGTGGNEQYF
.	TRBJ1-1	TRBV28	.	TGTGCCAGCACCCAGGGTACAGCTGAAGCTTTCTTT	CASTQGTAEAFF
.	TRBJ2-7	TRBV20-1	.	TGCAGTGCCAGAGATAAACAGGTAACCTACGAGCAGTACTTC	CSARDKQVTYEQYF
.	TRBJ1-6	TRBV4-1	few	TGCGCCAGCAGCCAAGTAGCTCCCGGGGATAATTCACCCCTCCACTTT	CASSQVAPGDNSPLHF
.	TRBJ1-6	TRBV6-4	.	TGTGCCAGCAGTGACACGGACACTGGGGATAATTCACCCCTCCACTTT	CASSDTDTGDNSPLHF
.	TRBJ2-1	TRBV30	once	TGTAGGGCTAGTACAGATGAGCAGTTCTTC	CRASTDEQFF
.	TRBJ1-1	TRBV5-1	.	TGCGCCAGCAGCTTGGGTGGGGGGCCCACTGAAGCTTTCTTT	CASSLGGGPTEAFF
.	TRBJ2-4	TRBV30	.	TGTGCCTGGAGTGTATCGACTATCGGGACGTCCAAAAACATTCAGTACTTC	CAWSVSTIGTSKNIQYF
.	TRBJ2-3	TRBV20-1	once	TGCAGTGCTCCTCGAGGGCGCACAGATACGCAGTATTTT	CSAPRGRTDTQYF
.	TRBJ1-1	TRBV5-1	.	TGCGCCAGCAGCTTAGGGGAAGGGCGCGGCACTGAAGCTTTCTTT	CASSLGEGRGTEAFF
.	TRBJ1-1	TRBV29-1	.	TGCAGCGTTGTCCCTAGCCCTGCGAACACTGAAGCTTTCTTT	CSVVPSPANTEAFF
TRBD1	TRBJ2-5	TRBV10-3	.	TGTGCCATCAACCCGACAGGGGGACAAGAGACCCAGTACTTC	CAINPTGGQETQYF
TRBD1	TRBJ2-7	TRBV27	.	TGTGCCAGCAGTCCTCAACCGGGACAGGGGGTACACGAGCAGTACTTC	CASSPQPGQGVHEQYF
.	TRBJ1-2	TRBV7-3	.	TGTGCCAGTACAGGCTACTATGGCTACACCTTC	CASTGYYGYTF
.	TRBJ1-1	TRBV2	once	TGTGCCAGCAGTGATCTCAGCTGGAACACTGAAGCTTTCTTT	CASSDLSWNTEAFF
.	TRBJ2-3	TRBV6-5	.	TGTGCCAGCAGCTCCGACAGCGTCCGAGCTACGCAGTATTTT	CASSSDSVRATQYF
.	TRBJ2-5	TRBV5-1	.	TGCGCCAGCAGCTTGGACCGGACGGGCACTCGGTACTTC	CASSLDRTGTRYF